This T cell receptor beta chain was identified during a study of T-cell memory formation after mild COVID-19. Study details: Largely, the TCR clusters proved donor specific. Study-level points and caveats: Balance between CD4 and CD8 was seen in clones contracting day 15 to 85, and a CD4+ lean was seen in later expanders.

This clonotype came up a few times. What it recognizes is unknown. CDR3 length: 14 amino acids. The V end lost 7 bases, the J end lost 0 bases, and 13 bases lay between the germline ends. Per germline, CDR1 WSHSY and CDR2 SAAADI. TCRdb passed the 5' RACE reads through MiXCR, listing each CDR3 protein once. The sample holds over 150,000 distinct CDR3 sequences; about a fifth are singletons and the top ten take more than 20%. The sample consisted of PBMCs or a T cell subset sorted from them (not recorded which). This clonotype was obtained from an adult woman who had mild COVID-19 (a few samples of this study predate the infection). Cell type and time point are not known. V gene TRBV10-2 combines with J gene TRBJ2-7; D perhaps matches TRBD2 (5 bases). The CDR3 sequence: CASKYAGGSYEQYF. In nucleotides, the CDR3 is TGCGCCAGCAAGTACGCGGGCGGCTCCTACGAGCAGTACTTC.